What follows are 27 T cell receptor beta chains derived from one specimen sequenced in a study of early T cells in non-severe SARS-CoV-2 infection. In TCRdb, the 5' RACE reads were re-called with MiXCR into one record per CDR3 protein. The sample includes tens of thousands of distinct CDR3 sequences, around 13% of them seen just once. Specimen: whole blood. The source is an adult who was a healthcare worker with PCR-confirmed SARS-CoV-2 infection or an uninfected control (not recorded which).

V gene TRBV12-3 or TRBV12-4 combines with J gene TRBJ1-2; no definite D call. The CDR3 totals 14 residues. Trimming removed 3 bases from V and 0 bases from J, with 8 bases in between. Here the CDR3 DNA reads TGTGCCAGCAGTTTCGGTACAGCTAACTATGGCTACACCTTC. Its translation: CASSFGTANYGYTF.

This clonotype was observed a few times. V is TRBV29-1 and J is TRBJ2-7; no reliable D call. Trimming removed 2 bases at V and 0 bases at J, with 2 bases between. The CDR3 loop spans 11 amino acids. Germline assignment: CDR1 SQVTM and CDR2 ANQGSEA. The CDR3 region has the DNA TGCAGCGTTGAAAGCTCCTACGAGCAGTACTTC. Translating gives CSVESSYEQYF.

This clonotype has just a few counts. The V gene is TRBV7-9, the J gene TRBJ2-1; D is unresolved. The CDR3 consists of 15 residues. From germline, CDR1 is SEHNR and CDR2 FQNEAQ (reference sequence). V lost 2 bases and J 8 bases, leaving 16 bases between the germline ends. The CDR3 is CASSLLAVRIHEQFF. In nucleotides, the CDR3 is TGTGCCAGCAGCTTATTGGCGGTACGAATTCATGAGCAGTTCTTC.

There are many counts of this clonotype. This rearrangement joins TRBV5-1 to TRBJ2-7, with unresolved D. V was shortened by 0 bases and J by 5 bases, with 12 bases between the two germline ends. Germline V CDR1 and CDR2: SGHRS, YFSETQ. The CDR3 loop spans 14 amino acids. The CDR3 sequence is CASSLGLASDEQYF. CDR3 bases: TGCGCCAGCAGCTTGGGCTTAGCAAGCGACGAGCAGTACTTC. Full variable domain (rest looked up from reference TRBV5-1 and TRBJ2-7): KAGVTQTPRYLIKTRGQQVTLSCSPISGHRSVSWYQQTPGQGLQFLFEYFSETQRNKGNFPGRFSGRQFSNSRSEMNVSTLELGDSALYLCASSLGLASDEQYFGPGTRLTVT.

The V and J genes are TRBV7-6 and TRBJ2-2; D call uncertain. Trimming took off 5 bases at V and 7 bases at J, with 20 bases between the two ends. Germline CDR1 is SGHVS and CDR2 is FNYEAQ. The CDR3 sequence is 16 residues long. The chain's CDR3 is CASSQYQMTVIGELFF. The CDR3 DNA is TGTGCCAGCAGCCAATACCAGATGACGGTTATCGGGGAGCTGTTTTTT. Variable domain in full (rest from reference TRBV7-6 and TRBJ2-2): GAGVSQSPRYKVTKRGQDVALRCDPISGHVSLYWYRQALGQGPEFLTYFNYEAQQDKSGLPNDRFSAERPEGSISTLTIQRTEQRDSAMYRCASSQYQMTVIGELFFGEGSRLTVL.

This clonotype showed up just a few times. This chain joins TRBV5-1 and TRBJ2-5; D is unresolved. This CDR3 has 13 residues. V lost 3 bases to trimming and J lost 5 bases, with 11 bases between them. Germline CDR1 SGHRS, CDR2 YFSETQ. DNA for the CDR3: TGCGCCAGCAGCTCGAACCTTGGGGAGACCCAGTACTTC. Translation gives CASSSNLGETQYF.

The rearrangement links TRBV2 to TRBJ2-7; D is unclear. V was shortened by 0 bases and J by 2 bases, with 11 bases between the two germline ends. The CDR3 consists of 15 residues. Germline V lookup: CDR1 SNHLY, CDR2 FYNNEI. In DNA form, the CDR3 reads TGTGCCAGCAGTGAAGCCCCAGGACCTCCCTACGAGCAGTACTTC. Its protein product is CASSEAPGPPYEQYF.

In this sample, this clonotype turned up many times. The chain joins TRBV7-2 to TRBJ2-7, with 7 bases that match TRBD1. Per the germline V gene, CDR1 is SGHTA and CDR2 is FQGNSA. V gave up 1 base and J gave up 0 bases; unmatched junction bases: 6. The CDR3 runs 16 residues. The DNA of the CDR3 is TGTGCCAGCAGCTTAGTTCCCACAGGGGCCTCCTACGAGCAGTACTTC. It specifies CASSLVPTGASYEQYF. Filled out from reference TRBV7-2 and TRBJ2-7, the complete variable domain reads GAGVSQSPSNKVTEKGKDVELRCDPISGHTALYWYRQSLGQGLEFLIYFQGNSAPDKSGLPSDRFSAERTGGSVSTLTIQRTQQEDSAVYLCASSLVPTGASYEQYFGPGTRLTVT.

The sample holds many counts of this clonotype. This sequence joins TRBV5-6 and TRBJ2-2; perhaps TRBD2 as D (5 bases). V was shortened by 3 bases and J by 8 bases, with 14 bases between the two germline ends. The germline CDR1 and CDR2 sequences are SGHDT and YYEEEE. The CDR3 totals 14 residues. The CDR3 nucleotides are TGTGCCAGCAGCTGGCTACGGGGTACTGGGGAGCTGTTTTTT. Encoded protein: CASSWLRGTGELFF. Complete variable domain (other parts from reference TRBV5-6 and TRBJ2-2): DAGVTQSPTHLIKTRGQQVTLRCSPKSGHDTVSWYQQALGQGPQFIFQYYEEEERQRGNFPDRFSGHQFPNYSSELNVNALLLGDSALYLCASSWLRGTGELFFGEGSRLTVL.

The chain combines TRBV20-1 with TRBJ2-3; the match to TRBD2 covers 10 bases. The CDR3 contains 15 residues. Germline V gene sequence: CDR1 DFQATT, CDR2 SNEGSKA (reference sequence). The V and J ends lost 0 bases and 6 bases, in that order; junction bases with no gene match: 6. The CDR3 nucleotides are TGCAGTGCTAGAGATGCTAGCGGGGGCCGGGATACGCAGTATTTT. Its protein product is CSARDASGGRDTQYF.

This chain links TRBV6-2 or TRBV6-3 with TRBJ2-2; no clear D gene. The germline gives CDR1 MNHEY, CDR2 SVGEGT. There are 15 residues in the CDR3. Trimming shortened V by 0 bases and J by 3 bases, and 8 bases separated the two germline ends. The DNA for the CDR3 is TGTGCCAGCAGTTACTCCATCGACTACACCGGGGAGCTGTTTTTT. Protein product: CASSYSIDYTGELFF.

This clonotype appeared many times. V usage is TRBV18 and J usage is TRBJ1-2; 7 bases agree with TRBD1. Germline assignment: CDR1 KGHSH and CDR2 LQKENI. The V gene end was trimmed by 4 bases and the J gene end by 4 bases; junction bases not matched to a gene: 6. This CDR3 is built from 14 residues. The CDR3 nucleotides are TGTGCCAGCTCACACGGAGCAGGGGGCTATGGCTACACCTTC. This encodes CASSHGAGGYGYTF.

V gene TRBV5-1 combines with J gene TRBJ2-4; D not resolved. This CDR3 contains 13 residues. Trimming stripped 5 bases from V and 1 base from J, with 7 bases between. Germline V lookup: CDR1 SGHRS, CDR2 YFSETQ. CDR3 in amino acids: CASSPWAKNIQYF. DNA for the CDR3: TGCGCCAGCAGTCCCTGGGCCAAAAACATTCAGTACTTC.

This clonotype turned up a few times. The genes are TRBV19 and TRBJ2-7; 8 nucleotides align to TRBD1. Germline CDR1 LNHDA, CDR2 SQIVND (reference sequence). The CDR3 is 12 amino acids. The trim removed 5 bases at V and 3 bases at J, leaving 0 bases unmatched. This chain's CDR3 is CASSGQGYEQYF. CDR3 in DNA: TGTGCCAGTAGTGGACAGGGCTACGAGCAGTACTTC.

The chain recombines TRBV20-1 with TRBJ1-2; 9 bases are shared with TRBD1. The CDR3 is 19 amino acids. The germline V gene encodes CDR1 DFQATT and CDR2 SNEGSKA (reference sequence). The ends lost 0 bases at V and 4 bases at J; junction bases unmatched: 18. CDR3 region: CSARDRGLWGQGVFYGYTF. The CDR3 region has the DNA TGCAGTGCTAGAGATAGGGGTCTTTGGGGACAGGGAGTCTTCTATGGCTACACCTTC.

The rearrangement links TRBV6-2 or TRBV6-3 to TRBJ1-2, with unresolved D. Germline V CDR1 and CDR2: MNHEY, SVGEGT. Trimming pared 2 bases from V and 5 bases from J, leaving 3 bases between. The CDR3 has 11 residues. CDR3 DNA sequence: TGTGCCAGCAGTTACAGATATGGCTACACCTTC. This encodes CASSYRYGYTF.

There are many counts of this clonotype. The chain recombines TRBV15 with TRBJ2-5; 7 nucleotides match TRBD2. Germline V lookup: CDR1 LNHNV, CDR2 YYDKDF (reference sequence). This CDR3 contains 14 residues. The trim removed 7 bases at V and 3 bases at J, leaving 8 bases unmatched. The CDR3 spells CATTLFGLEETQYF. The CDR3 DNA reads TGTGCCACCACCCTTTTCGGACTAGAAGAGACCCAGTACTTC.

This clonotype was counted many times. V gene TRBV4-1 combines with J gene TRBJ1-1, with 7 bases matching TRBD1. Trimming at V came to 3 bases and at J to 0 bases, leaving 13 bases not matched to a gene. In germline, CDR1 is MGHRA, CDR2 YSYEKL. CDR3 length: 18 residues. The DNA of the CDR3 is TGCGCCAGCAGCCATATGGCCCTGGACAGGCGGATGAACACTGAAGCTTTCTTT. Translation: CASSHMALDRRMNTEAFF.

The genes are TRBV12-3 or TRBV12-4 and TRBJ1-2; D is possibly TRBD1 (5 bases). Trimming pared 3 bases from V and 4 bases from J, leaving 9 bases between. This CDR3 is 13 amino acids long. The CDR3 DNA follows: TGTGCCAGCAGTTTGACAGAAGTCTATGGCTACACCTTC. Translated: CASSLTEVYGYTF.

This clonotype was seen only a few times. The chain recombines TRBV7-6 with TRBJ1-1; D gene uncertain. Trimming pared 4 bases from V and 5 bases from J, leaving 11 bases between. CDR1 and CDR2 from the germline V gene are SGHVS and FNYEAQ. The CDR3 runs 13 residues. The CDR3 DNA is TGTGCCAGCAGCTCCGAAGTGAGGACTGAAGCTTTCTTT. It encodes CASSSEVRTEAFF.

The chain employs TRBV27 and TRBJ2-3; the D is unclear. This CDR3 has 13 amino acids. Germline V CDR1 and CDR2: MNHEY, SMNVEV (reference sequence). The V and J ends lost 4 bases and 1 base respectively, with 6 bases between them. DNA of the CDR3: TGTGCCAGCAGTTCCTCCGGCACAGATACGCAGTATTTT. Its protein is CASSSSGTDTQYF.

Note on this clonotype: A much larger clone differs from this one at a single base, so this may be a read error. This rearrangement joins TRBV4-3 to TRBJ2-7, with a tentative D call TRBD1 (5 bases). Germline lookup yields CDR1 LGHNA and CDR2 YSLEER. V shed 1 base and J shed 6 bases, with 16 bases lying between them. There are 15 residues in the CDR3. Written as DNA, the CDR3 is TGCGCCAGCAGCCAAGGACTGGCCCCAAGGGGCGAGCAGTACTTC. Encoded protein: CASSQGLAPRGEQYF.

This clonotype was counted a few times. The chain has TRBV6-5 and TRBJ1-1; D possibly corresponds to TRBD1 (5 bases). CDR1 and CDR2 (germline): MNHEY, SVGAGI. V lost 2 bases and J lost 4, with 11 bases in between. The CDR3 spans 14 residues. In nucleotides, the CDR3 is TGTGCCAGCAGTTACGGGGGGGGTGGCACTGAAGCTTTCTTT. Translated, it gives CASSYGGGGTEAFF.

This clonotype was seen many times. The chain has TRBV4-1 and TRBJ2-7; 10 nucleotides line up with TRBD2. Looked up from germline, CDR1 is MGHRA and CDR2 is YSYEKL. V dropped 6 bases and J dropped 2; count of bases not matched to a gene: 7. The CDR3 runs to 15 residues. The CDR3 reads CASSPGLATTYEQYF. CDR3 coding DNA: TGCGCCAGCAGTCCGGGACTAGCGACCACCTACGAGCAGTACTTC.

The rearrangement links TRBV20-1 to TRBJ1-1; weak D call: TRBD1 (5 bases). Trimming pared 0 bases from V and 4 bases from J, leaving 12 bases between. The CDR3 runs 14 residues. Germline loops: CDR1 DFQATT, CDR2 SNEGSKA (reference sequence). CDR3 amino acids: CSARDSGLGTEAFF. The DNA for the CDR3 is TGCAGTGCTAGAGATTCAGGGTTGGGCACTGAAGCTTTCTTT.

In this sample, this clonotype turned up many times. The CDR3 nucleotides read TGCAGCGTTGAAGGGCAAGAGACCCAGTACTTC. Protein: CSVEGQETQYF. The J gene is TRBJ2-5, the V gene TRBV29-1; D is ambiguous. Germline V gene data show CDR1 as SQVTM and CDR2 as ANQGSEA. The CDR3 covers 11 residues. Trimming pared 1 base from V and 2 bases from J, leaving 2 bases between.

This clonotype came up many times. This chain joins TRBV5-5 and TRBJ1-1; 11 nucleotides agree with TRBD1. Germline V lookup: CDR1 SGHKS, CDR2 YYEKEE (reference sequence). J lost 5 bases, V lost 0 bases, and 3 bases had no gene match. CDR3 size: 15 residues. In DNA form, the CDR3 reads TGTGCCAGCAGCTTGGCCGGGACAGGGGGAACTGAAGCTTTCTTT. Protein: CASSLAGTGGTEAFF.